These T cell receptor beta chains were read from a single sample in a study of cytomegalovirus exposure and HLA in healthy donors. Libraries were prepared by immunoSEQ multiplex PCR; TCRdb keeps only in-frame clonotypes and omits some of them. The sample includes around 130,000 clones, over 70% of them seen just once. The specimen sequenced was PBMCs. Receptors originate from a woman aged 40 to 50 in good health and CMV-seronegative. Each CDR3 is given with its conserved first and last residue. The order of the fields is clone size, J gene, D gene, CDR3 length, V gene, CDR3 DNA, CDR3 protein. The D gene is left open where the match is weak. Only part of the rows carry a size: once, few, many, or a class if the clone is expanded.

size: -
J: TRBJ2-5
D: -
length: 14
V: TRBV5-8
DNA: TGTGCCAGCACCTCGGCAGGGGGGCAAGAGACCCAGTACTTC
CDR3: CASTSAGGQETQYF

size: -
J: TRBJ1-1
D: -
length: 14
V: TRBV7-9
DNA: TGTGCCAGCAGGGTAGCAGGGGAAGGCACTGAAGCTTTCTTT
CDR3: CASRVAGEGTEAFF

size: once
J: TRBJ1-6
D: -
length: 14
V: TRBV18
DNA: TGTGCCAGCTCGGTGGGAGCGGACAATTCACCCCTCCACTTT
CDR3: CASSVGADNSPLHF

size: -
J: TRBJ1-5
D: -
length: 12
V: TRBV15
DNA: TGTGCCACCAGCAGAGATGGCCAGCCCCAGCATTTT
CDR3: CATSRDGQPQHF

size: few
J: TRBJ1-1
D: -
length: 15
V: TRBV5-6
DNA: TGTGCCAGCAGCCGTAACCGTCGCAGGGGCACTGAAGCTTTCTTT
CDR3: CASSRNRRRGTEAFF

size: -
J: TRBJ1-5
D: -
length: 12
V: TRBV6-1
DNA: TGTGCCAGCAGTGAAGCGACTACGCCCCAGCATTTT
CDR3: CASSEATTPQHF

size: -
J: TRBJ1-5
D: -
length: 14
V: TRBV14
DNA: TGTGCCAGCTCAGCGACAGGTAACAATCAGCCCCAGCATTTT
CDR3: CASSATGNNQPQHF

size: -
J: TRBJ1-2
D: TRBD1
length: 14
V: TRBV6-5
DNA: TGTGCCAGCAGTTCCGGGACAGTGACGTATGGCTACACCTTC
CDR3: CASSSGTVTYGYTF

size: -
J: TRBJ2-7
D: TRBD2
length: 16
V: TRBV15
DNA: TGTGCCACCAGCAGAGATGGGGGACTAGCGGACGGGGAGCAGTACTTC
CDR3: CATSRDGGLADGEQYF

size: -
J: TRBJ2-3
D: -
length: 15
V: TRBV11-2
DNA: TGTGCCAGCAGCCACCCAGCGGATATCACAGATACGCAGTATTTT
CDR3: CASSHPADITDTQYF

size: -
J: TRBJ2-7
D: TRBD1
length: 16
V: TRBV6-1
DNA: TGTGCCAGCAGTGAAGCGGGGACAGGGGAGACCTACGAGCAGTACTTC
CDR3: CASSEAGTGETYEQYF

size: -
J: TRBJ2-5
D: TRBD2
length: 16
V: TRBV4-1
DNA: TGCGCCAGCAGCCAAACTCTAGCGGGCCATGACGAGACCCAGTACTTC
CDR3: CASSQTLAGHDETQYF

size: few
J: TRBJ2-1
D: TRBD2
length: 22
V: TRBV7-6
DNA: TGTGCCAGCAGCTTAGGGGTCCGGAAGGCAGCGGGAGCTTCGGTTTCCTACAATGAGCAGTTCTTC
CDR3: CASSLGVRKAAGASVSYNEQFF

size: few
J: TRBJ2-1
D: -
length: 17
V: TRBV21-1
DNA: TGTGCCAGCAGCTCCCCTTCGCGACTCCCCTCCTACAATGAGCAGTTCTTC
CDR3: CASSSPSRLPSYNEQFF

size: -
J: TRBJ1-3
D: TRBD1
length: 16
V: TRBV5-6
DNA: TGTGCCAGCAGCCATGGGGCAGGGGGCTCTGGAAACACCATATATTTT
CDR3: CASSHGAGGSGNTIYF

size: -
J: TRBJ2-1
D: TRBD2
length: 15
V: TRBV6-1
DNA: TGTGCCAGCAGTGAGTTTAGCGGGGGATACAATGAGCAGTTCTTC
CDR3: CASSEFSGGYNEQFF

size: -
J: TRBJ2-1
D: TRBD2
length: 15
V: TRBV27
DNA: TGTGCCAGCAGTCAACTAGCGGGAGGGCCTTTTGAGCAGTTCTTC
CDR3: CASSQLAGGPFEQFF

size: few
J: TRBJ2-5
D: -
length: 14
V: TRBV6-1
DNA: TGTGCCAGCAGTGAAACCCGGGTTCAAGAGACCCAGTACTTC
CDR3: CASSETRVQETQYF

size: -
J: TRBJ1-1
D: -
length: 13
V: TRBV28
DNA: TGTGCCAGCAGTTTAGCCAGGAACACTGAAGCTTTCTTT
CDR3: CASSLARNTEAFF

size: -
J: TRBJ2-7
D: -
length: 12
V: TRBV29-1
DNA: TGCAGCGTTGGGCTTCCCACCCACGAGCAGTACTTC
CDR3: CSVGLPTHEQYF

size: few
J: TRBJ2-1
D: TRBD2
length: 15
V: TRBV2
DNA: TGTGCCAGCAGTGAATCGTCGGGAGGCGACAATGAGCAGTTCTTC
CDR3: CASSESSGGDNEQFF

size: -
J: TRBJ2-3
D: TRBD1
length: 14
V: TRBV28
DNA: TGTGCCAGCAGTTCCTACAGGGGTCCAGATACGCAGTATTTT
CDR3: CASSSYRGPDTQYF

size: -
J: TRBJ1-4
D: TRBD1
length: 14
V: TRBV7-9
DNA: TGTGCCAGCAGCTTAGGGGGACAGAATGAAAAACTGTTTTTT
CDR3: CASSLGGQNEKLFF

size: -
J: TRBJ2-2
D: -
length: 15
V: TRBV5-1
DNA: TGCGCCAGCAGCCGATCAGGGGGGAAAACCGGGGAGCTGTTTTTT
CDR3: CASSRSGGKTGELFF

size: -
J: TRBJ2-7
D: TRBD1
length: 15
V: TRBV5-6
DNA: TGTGCCAGCAGCGGTACGGGACAGGGGGCTTACGAGCAGTACTTC
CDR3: CASSGTGQGAYEQYF

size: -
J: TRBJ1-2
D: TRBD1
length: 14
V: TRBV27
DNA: TGTGCCAGCAGACTCAGGGGGCTAGGGGATGGCTACACCTTC
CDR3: CASRLRGLGDGYTF

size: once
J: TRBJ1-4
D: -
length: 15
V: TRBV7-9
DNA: TGTGCCAGCAGCGCTCACAGTGACCCGAATGAAAAACTGTTTTTT
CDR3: CASSAHSDPNEKLFF

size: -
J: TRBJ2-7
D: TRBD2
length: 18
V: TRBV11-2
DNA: TGTGCCAGCAGCTTAGCGGGACTAGCGGGAGGTCTCCCCTACGAGCAGTACTTC
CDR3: CASSLAGLAGGLPYEQYF

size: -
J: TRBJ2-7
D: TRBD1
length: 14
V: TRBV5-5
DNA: TGTGCCAGCAGCCCCCAGGGGGCGAGGTACGAGCAGTACTTC
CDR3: CASSPQGARYEQYF

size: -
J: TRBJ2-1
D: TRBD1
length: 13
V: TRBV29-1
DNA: TGCAGCGTCGCGGGGCAGGGGGCCAATGAGCAGTTCTTC
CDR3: CSVAGQGANEQFF

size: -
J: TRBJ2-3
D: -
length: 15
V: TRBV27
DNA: TGTGCCAGCAGTCCTAACCCCATAACTAGAGATACGCAGTATTTT
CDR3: CASSPNPITRDTQYF

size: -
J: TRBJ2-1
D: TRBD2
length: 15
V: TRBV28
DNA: TGTGCCAGCAGTTTAGTAGCGGGAGGGAAGGATGAGCAGTTCTTC
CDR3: CASSLVAGGKDEQFF

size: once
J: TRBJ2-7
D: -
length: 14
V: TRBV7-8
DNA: TGTGCCAGCAGCTTAGAGGGGCCCTCCTACGAGCAGTACTTC
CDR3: CASSLEGPSYEQYF

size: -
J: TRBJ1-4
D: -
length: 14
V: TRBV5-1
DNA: TGCGCCAGCAGCTTCGCGGGGCTAGATGAAAAACTGTTTTTT
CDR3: CASSFAGLDEKLFF

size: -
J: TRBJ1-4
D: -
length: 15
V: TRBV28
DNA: TGTGCCAGCAGTGCCGACAGGTCAACTAATGAAAAACTGTTTTTT
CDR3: CASSADRSTNEKLFF

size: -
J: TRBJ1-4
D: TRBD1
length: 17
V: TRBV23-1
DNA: TGCGCCAGCAGCCATACAGGGGGAGATGCAACTAATGAAAAACTGTTTTTT
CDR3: CASSHTGGDATNEKLFF

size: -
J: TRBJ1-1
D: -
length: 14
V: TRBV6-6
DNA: TGTGCCAGCAGTTATGCCGGTACGAACACTGAAGCTTTCTTT
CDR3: CASSYAGTNTEAFF

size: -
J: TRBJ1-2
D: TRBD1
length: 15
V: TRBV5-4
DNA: TGTGCCAGCAGCCCACCGACAGGGGGAATGGTCGGCTACACCTTC
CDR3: CASSPPTGGMVGYTF

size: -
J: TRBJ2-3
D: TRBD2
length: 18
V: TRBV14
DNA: TGTGCCAGCAGCCAAGTAAGGACTAGCGGGAGGGCCGACAATACGCAGTATTTT
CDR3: CASSQVRTSGRADNTQYF

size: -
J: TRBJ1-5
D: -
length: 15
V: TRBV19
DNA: TGTGCCAGTAACGGGGGAACAGACGGGAGTCAGCCCCAGCATTTT
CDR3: CASNGGTDGSQPQHF

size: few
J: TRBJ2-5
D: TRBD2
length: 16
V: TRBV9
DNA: TGTGCCAGCAGTATTTCCGGGACTAGCGCCCAAGAGACCCAGTACTTC
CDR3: CASSISGTSAQETQYF

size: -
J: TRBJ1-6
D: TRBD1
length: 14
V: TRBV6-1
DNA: TGTGCCAGCACGGGACAGGGGAGGGTTTCACCCCTCCACTTT
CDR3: CASTGQGRVSPLHF

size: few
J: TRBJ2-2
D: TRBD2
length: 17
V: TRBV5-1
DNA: TGCGCCAGCAGCCCAAAACCCCTAGCGGGGGGCACCGGGGAGCTGTTTTTT
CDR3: CASSPKPLAGGTGELFF

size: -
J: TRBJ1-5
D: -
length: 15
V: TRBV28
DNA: TGTGCCAGCACCCTTATTCGGGTGAGCAATCAGCCCCAGCATTTT
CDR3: CASTLIRVSNQPQHF

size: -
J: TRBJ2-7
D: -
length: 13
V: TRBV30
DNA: TGTGCCTGGTCAGGAGACAGATTCTACGAGCAGTACTTC
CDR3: CAWSGDRFYEQYF

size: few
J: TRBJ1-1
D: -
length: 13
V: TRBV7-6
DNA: TGTGCCAGCAGCTTATACCCGGGTCATGAAGCTTTCTTT
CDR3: CASSLYPGHEAFF

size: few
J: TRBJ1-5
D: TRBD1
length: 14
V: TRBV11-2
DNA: TGTGCCAGCAGCTCTCAGGGGGCCAATCAGCCCCAGCATTTT
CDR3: CASSSQGANQPQHF

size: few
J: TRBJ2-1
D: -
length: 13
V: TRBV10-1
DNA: TGCGCCAGCAGTCCCGGGGACTACAATGAGCAGTTCTTC
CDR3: CASSPGDYNEQFF

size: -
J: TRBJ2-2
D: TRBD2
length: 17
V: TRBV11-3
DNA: TGTGCCAGCAGCTTCTCTTCTCTAGCGGGGACCACCGGGGAGCTGTTTTTT
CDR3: CASSFSSLAGTTGELFF

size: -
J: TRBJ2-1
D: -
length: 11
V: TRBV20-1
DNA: TGCAGAGCGGACTCGTTCTTTGTGCAGTTCTTC
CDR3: CRADSFFVQFF

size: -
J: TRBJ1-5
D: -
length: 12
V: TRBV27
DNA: TGTGCCAGCAGTTCGTGGGGCCAGCCCCAGCATTTT
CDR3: CASSSWGQPQHF